These T cell receptor beta chains were read from a single sample in a study of vaccination and CD4 T cells after COVID-19. A single record per CDR3 protein comes from TCRdb applying MiXCR to the PCR reads. The table lists approximately 14,000 distinct CDR3 sequences, roughly three quarters of them singletons. The sequenced sample was CD4+ T cells from blood, obtained after SARS-CoV-2 vaccination. All receptors come from a human donor who had recovered from COVID-19. The CDR3 runs from the conserved cysteine through the conserved F or W. The D gene is left open where the match is weak. The listing skips clone size in some rows; elsewhere it reads once, few, many or a size class.

clone_size: few
j_call: TRBJ2-2
d_call: .
v_call: TRBV20-1
cdr3_aa: CSAARQAGELFF
cdr3_nt: TGCAGTGCTGCCCGACAGGCCGGGGAGCTGTTTTTT

clone_size: .
j_call: TRBJ2-5
d_call: .
v_call: TRBV14
cdr3_aa: CASSQAGQGQETQYF
cdr3_nt: TGTGCCAGCAGCCAAGCCGGGCAGGGACAAGAGACCCAGTACTTC

clone_size: .
j_call: TRBJ1-1
d_call: TRBD1
v_call: TRBV7-3
cdr3_aa: CASRVDDRGTEAFF
cdr3_nt: TGTGCCAGCAGGGTTGACGACAGGGGAACTGAAGCTTTCTTT

clone_size: .
j_call: TRBJ1-1
d_call: .
v_call: TRBV2
cdr3_aa: CASSEYQSDTEAFF
cdr3_nt: TGTGCCAGCAGTGAATATCAGTCGGACACTGAAGCTTTCTTT

clone_size: .
j_call: TRBJ2-5
d_call: .
v_call: TRBV11-3
cdr3_aa: CASSLGAREKPDETQYF
cdr3_nt: TGTGCCAGCAGCTTAGGAGCCCGGGAAAAACCGGATGAGACCCAGTACTTC

clone_size: .
j_call: TRBJ2-7
d_call: .
v_call: TRBV7-3
cdr3_aa: CASSLGRHYEQYF
cdr3_nt: TGTGCCAGCAGCTTAGGCAGACACTACGAGCAGTACTTC

clone_size: .
j_call: TRBJ1-6
d_call: TRBD1
v_call: TRBV28
cdr3_aa: CASSAPGQGRSPLHF
cdr3_nt: TGTGCCAGCAGTGCCCCGGGACAGGGGAGGTCACCCCTCCACTTT

clone_size: .
j_call: TRBJ2-1
d_call: TRBD1
v_call: TRBV7-8
cdr3_aa: CASSSMDRGALNEQFF
cdr3_nt: TGTGCCAGCAGCTCCATGGACAGGGGGGCCCTCAATGAGCAGTTCTTC

clone_size: .
j_call: TRBJ1-1
d_call: .
v_call: TRBV12-3/TRBV12-4
cdr3_aa: CASSLVGTNTEAFF
cdr3_nt: TGTGCCAGCAGTTTGGTGGGAACGAACACTGAAGCTTTCTTT

clone_size: .
j_call: TRBJ1-5
d_call: .
v_call: TRBV19
cdr3_aa: CASSRGGWQPQHF
cdr3_nt: TGTGCCAGTAGTCGGGGGGGGTGGCAGCCCCAGCATTTT

clone_size: .
j_call: TRBJ2-5
d_call: .
v_call: TRBV20-1
cdr3_aa: CSATRRAGSGETQYF
cdr3_nt: TGCAGTGCTACTCGGCGGGCCGGGTCGGGGGAGACCCAGTACTTC

clone_size: .
j_call: TRBJ1-5
d_call: .
v_call: TRBV27
cdr3_aa: CASAGRSGRGFGQPQHF
cdr3_nt: TGTGCCAGCGCCGGCCGTTCGGGGAGGGGATTTGGTCAGCCCCAGCATTTT

clone_size: few
j_call: TRBJ2-5
d_call: .
v_call: TRBV14
cdr3_aa: CASSSQGVAGTQYF
cdr3_nt: TGTGCCAGCAGCTCGCAGGGGGTAGCGGGGACCCAGTACTTC

clone_size: .
j_call: TRBJ2-2
d_call: .
v_call: TRBV7-8
cdr3_aa: CASSLAGGELFF
cdr3_nt: TGTGCCAGCAGCTTAGCGGGCGGGGAGCTGTTTTTT

clone_size: .
j_call: TRBJ2-7
d_call: TRBD2
v_call: TRBV5-5
cdr3_aa: CASSLVPAGAYEQYF
cdr3_nt: TGTGCCAGCAGCTTGGTTCCAGCGGGAGCCTACGAGCAGTACTTC

clone_size: .
j_call: TRBJ2-6
d_call: .
v_call: TRBV2
cdr3_aa: CASKLLSGANVLTF
cdr3_nt: TGTGCCAGCAAGCTCCTCTCTGGGGCCAACGTCCTGACTTTC

clone_size: .
j_call: TRBJ1-5
d_call: .
v_call: TRBV6-1
cdr3_aa: CASSLTWSNQPQHF
cdr3_nt: TGTGCCAGCAGTCTCACTTGGAGCAATCAGCCCCAGCATTTT

clone_size: .
j_call: TRBJ1-5
d_call: .
v_call: TRBV27
cdr3_aa: CGLLGGSNQPQHF
cdr3_nt: TGTGGATTACTCGGGGGTAGCAATCAGCCCCAGCATTTT

clone_size: .
j_call: TRBJ2-7
d_call: .
v_call: TRBV20-1
cdr3_aa: CSASGSREQYF
cdr3_nt: TGCAGTGCTAGCGGGAGTCGGGAGCAGTACTTC

clone_size: once
j_call: TRBJ2-2
d_call: .
v_call: TRBV29-1
cdr3_aa: CSVPGPLNTGELFF
cdr3_nt: TGCAGCGTACCGGGACCCTTGAACACCGGGGAGCTGTTTTTT

clone_size: .
j_call: TRBJ2-7
d_call: .
v_call: TRBV6-1
cdr3_aa: CASAGFDSYEQYF
cdr3_nt: TGTGCCAGCGCGGGGTTTGACTCCTACGAGCAGTACTTC

clone_size: few
j_call: TRBJ1-5
d_call: .
v_call: TRBV28
cdr3_aa: CASRRSRLSGNQPQHF
cdr3_nt: TGTGCCAGCCGCCGATCTCGGCTTAGCGGCAATCAGCCCCAGCATTTT

clone_size: .
j_call: TRBJ2-5
d_call: TRBD1
v_call: TRBV18
cdr3_aa: CASSAGTAEETQYF
cdr3_nt: TGTGCCAGCTCGGCCGGGACAGCCGAAGAGACCCAGTACTTC

clone_size: once
j_call: TRBJ1-2
d_call: .
v_call: TRBV10-3
cdr3_aa: CAISESAYGYTF
cdr3_nt: TGTGCCATCAGTGAGTCGGCCTATGGCTACACCTTC

clone_size: .
j_call: TRBJ2-7
d_call: .
v_call: TRBV15
cdr3_aa: CATSRDRIVGGLSYEQYF
cdr3_nt: TGTGCCACCAGCAGAGATCGGATCGTAGGCGGCCTCTCCTACGAGCAGTACTTC

clone_size: .
j_call: TRBJ1-5
d_call: TRBD1
v_call: TRBV5-5
cdr3_aa: CASNRGAGNNQPQHF
cdr3_nt: TGTGCCAGCAACAGGGGGGCAGGGAACAATCAGCCCCAGCATTTT

clone_size: .
j_call: TRBJ1-4
d_call: .
v_call: TRBV6-2/TRBV6-3
cdr3_aa: CASSSQVEKLFF
cdr3_nt: TGTGCCAGCAGTTCCCAGGTTGAAAAACTGTTTTTT

clone_size: .
j_call: TRBJ1-1
d_call: .
v_call: TRBV2
cdr3_aa: CASSSYSTEAFF
cdr3_nt: TGTGCCAGCAGTTCATATAGCACTGAAGCTTTCTTT

clone_size: .
j_call: TRBJ1-5
d_call: TRBD1
v_call: TRBV7-2
cdr3_aa: CASSSAGTGGFFQPQHF
cdr3_nt: TGTGCCAGCAGCTCGGCCGGGACAGGGGGCTTCTTTCAGCCCCAGCATTTT

clone_size: few
j_call: TRBJ1-6
d_call: .
v_call: TRBV20-1
cdr3_aa: CSARPSIASSYNSPLHF
cdr3_nt: TGCAGTGCTAGACCATCGATTGCCAGCTCCTATAATTCACCCCTCCACTTT

clone_size: .
j_call: TRBJ2-7
d_call: .
v_call: TRBV6-1
cdr3_aa: CASRIRGSLEISYEQYF
cdr3_nt: TGTGCCAGCAGAATTAGGGGGAGCCTCGAAATCTCCTACGAGCAGTACTTC

clone_size: .
j_call: TRBJ2-3
d_call: TRBD2
v_call: TRBV27
cdr3_aa: CASSFSVAGGITDTQYF
cdr3_nt: TGTGCCAGCAGTTTTTCGGTAGCGGGAGGCATAACAGATACGCAGTATTTT

clone_size: once
j_call: TRBJ2-7
d_call: TRBD2
v_call: TRBV2
cdr3_aa: CASRVGSTSGLMQYF
cdr3_nt: TGTGCCAGCAGAGTGGGGTCCACTAGCGGTTTGATGCAGTACTTC

clone_size: .
j_call: TRBJ1-2
d_call: .
v_call: TRBV21-1
cdr3_aa: CATLGDWTGGVVWLRGYTF
cdr3_nt: TGTGCCACCCTCGGAGATTGGACAGGGGGCGTTGTTTGGCTGCGTGGCTACACCTTC

clone_size: few
j_call: TRBJ1-5
d_call: TRBD1
v_call: TRBV27
cdr3_aa: CASSLFTPSDRGSQPQHF
cdr3_nt: TGTGCCAGCAGTTTATTCACCCCCTCCGACAGGGGTAGTCAGCCCCAGCATTTT

clone_size: .
j_call: TRBJ1-2
d_call: .
v_call: TRBV7-9
cdr3_aa: CASTEDSFYGYTF
cdr3_nt: TGTGCCAGCACCGAGGACAGCTTCTATGGCTACACCTTC

clone_size: .
j_call: TRBJ2-7
d_call: .
v_call: TRBV7-3
cdr3_aa: CASSLAGAQTYEQYF
cdr3_nt: TGTGCCAGCAGCTTAGCGGGTGCGCAGACGTACGAGCAGTACTTC

clone_size: .
j_call: TRBJ1-4
d_call: TRBD1
v_call: TRBV20-1
cdr3_aa: CSALLGGTGVREKLFF
cdr3_nt: TGCAGTGCCCTCCTAGGGGGAACAGGGGTCCGTGAAAAACTGTTTTTT

clone_size: .
j_call: TRBJ2-3
d_call: .
v_call: TRBV20-1
cdr3_aa: CSARDRVTSTDTQYF
cdr3_nt: TGCAGTGCTAGAGATCGGGTTACTAGCACAGATACGCAGTATTTT

clone_size: few
j_call: TRBJ1-5
d_call: TRBD1
v_call: TRBV19
cdr3_aa: CASKGAGIQPQHF
cdr3_nt: TGTGCCAGTAAGGGGGCTGGTATTCAGCCCCAGCATTTT

clone_size: .
j_call: TRBJ1-1
d_call: .
v_call: TRBV6-2/TRBV6-3
cdr3_aa: CASSRDGNTEAFF
cdr3_nt: TGTGCCAGCAGTCGGGACGGTAACACTGAAGCTTTCTTT